This T cell receptor beta chain was captured in a study of blood T cell repertoires in COVID-19. Study-level background: COVID-19 samples, acute and convalescent, were from the United States, Italy and Spain. From T cells, B-cell-depleted T cells, or PBMCs came the material, which was cDNA or gDNA.

Under the authors' procedure: Amplification from reference gene primers served as the basis for estimated nucleated cell counts. The table came from immunoSEQ multiplex PCR; TCRdb's copy has only in-frame clones and leaves some out. From that table come the V and J calls and clone size; the DNA was used to work out D and trimming. The data hold some 160,000 clones, with under 95% observed a single time. This clone was recorded a few times. Per germline, CDR1 MNHEY and CDR2 SVGAGI. Trimming took 6 bases from V and 4 from J, leaving 15 bases between them. This CDR3 is 14 amino acids long. The receptor comes from a man aged 18 to 29 with acute or convalescent COVID-19. The V call is TRBV6-5, the J call TRBJ1-2; D unclear. The sample taken for sequencing was peripheral blood. CDR3 sequence reads: CASRLSLRVYGYTF. CDR3 DNA sequence: TGTGCCAGCAGACTCTCCCTGAGGGTCTATGGCTACACCTTC.